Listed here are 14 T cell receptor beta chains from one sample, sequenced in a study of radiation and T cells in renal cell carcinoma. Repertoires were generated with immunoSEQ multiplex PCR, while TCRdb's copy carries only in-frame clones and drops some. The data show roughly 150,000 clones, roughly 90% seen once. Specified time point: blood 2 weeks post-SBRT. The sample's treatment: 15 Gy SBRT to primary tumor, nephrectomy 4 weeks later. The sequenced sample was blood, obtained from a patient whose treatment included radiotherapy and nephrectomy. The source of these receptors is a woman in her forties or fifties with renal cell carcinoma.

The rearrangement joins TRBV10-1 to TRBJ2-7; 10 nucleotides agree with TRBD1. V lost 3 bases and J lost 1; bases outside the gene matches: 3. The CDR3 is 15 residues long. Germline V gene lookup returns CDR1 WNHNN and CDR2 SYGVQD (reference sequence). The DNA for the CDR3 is TGCGCCAGCAGTGACCCGGGACAGGGGTCCTACGAGCAGTACTTC. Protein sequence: CASSDPGQGSYEQYF.

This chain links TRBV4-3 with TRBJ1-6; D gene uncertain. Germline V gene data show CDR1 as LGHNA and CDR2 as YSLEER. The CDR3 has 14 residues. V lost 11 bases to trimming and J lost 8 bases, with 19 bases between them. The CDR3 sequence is CARWRTPCDSPLHF. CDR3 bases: TGCGCCCGATGGCGAACCCCGTGTGATTCACCCCTCCACTTT.

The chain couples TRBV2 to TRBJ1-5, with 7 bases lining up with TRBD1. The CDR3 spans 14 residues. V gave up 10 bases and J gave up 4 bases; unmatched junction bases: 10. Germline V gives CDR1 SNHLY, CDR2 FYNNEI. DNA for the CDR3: TGTGCCACCATGGGGGCAGGGGGAAATCAGCCCCAGCATTTT. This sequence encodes CATMGAGGNQPQHF.

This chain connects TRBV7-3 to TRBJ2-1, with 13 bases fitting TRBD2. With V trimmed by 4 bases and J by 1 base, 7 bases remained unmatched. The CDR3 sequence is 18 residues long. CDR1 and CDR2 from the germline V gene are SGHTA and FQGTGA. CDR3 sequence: CASSSRTSGGGSYNEQFF. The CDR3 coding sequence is TGTGCCAGCAGCTCGCGGACTAGCGGGGGCGGATCCTACAATGAGCAGTTCTTC.

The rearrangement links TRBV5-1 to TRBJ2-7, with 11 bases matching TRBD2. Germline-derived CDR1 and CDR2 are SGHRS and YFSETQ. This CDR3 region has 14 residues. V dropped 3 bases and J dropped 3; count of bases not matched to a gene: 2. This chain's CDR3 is CASSSGLADYEQYF. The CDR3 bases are TGCGCCAGCAGCTCGGGACTAGCGGACTACGAGCAGTACTTC.

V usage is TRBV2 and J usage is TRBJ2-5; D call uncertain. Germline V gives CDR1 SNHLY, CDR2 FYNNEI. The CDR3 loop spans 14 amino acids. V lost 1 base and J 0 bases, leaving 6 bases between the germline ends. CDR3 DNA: TGTGCCAGCAGTGAAGGACCAAACCAAGAGACCCAGTACTTC. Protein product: CASSEGPNQETQYF. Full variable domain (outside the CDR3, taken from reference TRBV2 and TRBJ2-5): EPEVTQTPSHQVTQMGQEVILRCVPISNHLYFYWYRQILGQKVEFLVSFYNNEISEKSEIFDDQFSVERPDGSNFTLKIRSTKLEDSAMYFCASSEGPNQETQYFGPGTRLLVL.

The CDR3 loop is CASSVVARDRGPRQPQHF. The DNA for the CDR3 is TGTGCCAGCAGCGTAGTCGCGAGGGACAGGGGGCCGAGGCAGCCCCAGCATTTT. The chain is built from TRBV9 and TRBJ1-5; the match to TRBD1 covers 12 bases. Germline trimming cut 0 bases from V and 7 bases from J; bases unmatched to any gene: 11. Germline lookup yields CDR1 SGDLS and CDR2 YYNGEE. This CDR3 has 18 amino acids.

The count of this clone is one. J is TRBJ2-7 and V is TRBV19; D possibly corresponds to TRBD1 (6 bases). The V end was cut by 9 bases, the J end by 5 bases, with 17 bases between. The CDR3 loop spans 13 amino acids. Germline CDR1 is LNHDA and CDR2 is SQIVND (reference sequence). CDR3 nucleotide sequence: TGTGCCAGCGGAATACAGGGAATCGACGAGCAGTACTTC. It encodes CASGIQGIDEQYF.

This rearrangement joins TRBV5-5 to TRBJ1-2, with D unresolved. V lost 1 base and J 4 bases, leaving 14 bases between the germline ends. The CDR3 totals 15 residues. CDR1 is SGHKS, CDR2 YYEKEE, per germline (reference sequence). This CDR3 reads CASSLRANRVYGYTF. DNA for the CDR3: TGTGCCAGCAGCTTGCGGGCCAACCGCGTCTATGGCTACACCTTC.

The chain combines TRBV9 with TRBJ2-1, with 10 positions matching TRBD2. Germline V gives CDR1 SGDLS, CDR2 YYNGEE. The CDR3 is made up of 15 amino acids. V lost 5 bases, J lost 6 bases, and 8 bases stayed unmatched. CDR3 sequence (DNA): TGTGCCAGCAGGGCTAGCGGGGGCCCCGCCAATGAGCAGTTCTTC. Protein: CASRASGGPANEQFF.

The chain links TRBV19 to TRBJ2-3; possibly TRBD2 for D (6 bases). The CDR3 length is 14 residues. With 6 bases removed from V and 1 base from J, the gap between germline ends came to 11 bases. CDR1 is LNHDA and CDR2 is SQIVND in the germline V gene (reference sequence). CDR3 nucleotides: TGTGCCAGTAGGGAGGGAACTGGCACAGATACGCAGTATTTT. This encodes CASREGTGTDTQYF.

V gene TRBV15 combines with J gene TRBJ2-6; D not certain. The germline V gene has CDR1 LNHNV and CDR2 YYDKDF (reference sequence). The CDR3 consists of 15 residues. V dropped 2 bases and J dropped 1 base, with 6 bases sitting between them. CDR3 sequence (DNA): TGTGCCACCAGCAGACGTCTTTCTGGGGCCAACGTCCTGACTTTC. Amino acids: CATSRRLSGANVLTF.

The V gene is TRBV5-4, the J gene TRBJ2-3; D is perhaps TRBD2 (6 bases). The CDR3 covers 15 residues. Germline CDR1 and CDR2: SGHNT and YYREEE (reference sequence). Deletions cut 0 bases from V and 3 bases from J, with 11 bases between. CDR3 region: CASSLAVAGTDTQYF. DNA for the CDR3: TGTGCCAGCAGCTTGGCCGTGGCGGGGACAGATACGCAGTATTTT.

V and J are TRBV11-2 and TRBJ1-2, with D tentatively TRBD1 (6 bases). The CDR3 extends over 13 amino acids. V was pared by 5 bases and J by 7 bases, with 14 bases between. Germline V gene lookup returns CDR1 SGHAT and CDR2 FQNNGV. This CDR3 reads CASSPPGAGGYTF. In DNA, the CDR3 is TGTGCCAGCAGCCCCCCGGGGGCCGGTGGCTACACCTTC.